These 11 T cell receptor beta chains were all obtained from the same sample, sequenced in a study of vaccination effects on CD4 cells after COVID-19. TCRdb keeps only in-frame clones here, not all; method: immunoSEQ multiplex PCR. The profile covers about 79,000 clones, with roughly 72% appearing a single time and 1.5% to 2% taken by the ten largest. Viral peptide pools were used in the ViraFEST assay to expand antigen-specific CD4+ T cells, and sequencing came afterward. Following culture for roughly 10 days, CD4+ T cells were isolated. These receptors' targets are unknown. Sequenced material: CD4+ T cells from PBMCs cultured with HCoV-229E spike peptides, taken before COVID-19 vaccination. The origin of the receptors is a human donor who received a COVID-19 vaccine.

The V gene is TRBV19, the J gene TRBJ1-5, with no clear D. Germline values: CDR1 LNHDA, CDR2 SQIVND (reference sequence). CDR3 length: 16 amino acids. V gave up 4 bases and J gave up 2 bases, with 15 bases separating them. The CDR3 spells CASSSAPPRGNQPQHF. The DNA for the CDR3 is TGTGCCAGTAGTAGTGCACCCCCGAGGGGCAATCAGCCCCAGCATTTT.

This clone was seen a handful of times. The V and J genes are TRBV21-1 and TRBJ2-7; the table's D gene call, TRBD1, was not cross checked with the DNA. TRBV21-1 is classified as a pseudogene. The length of the CDR3 is 17 residues. Here the CDR3 reads CATYVQGSPMEAYEQYV. CDR3 nucleotide sequence: TGTGCCACCTATGTACAGGGGAGCCCGATGGAAGCCTACGAGCAGTACGTC.

This clone occurred a few times. The chain has TRBV7-3 and TRBJ2-3; D may be TRBD2 (7 bases). Between the trimmed V and J ends, which lost 4 bases and 5 bases, there was a span of 16 bases. CDR3 size: 15 residues. The V gene's germline CDR1 is SGHTA and CDR2 FQGTGA. CDR3 nucleotide sequence: TGTGCCAGCAGCTCGCGGCGGGGGCTTGGAGATACGCAGTATTTT. It yields the protein CASSSRRGLGDTQYF.

The V call is TRBV28, the J call TRBJ2-4, with 7 bases fitting TRBD1. The V segment lost 5 bases and the J segment 3 bases; nucleotides outside the gene matches: 7. This CDR3 has 15 amino acids. Per germline, CDR1 MDHEN and CDR2 SYDVKM. The CDR3 sequence is CASSLRTGGKNIQYF. DNA of the CDR3: TGTGCCAGCAGTCTACGGACAGGAGGCAAAAACATTCAGTACTTC.

This clone was recorded once. This chain connects TRBV18 to TRBJ1-2, with 7 bases aligning to TRBD1. CDR1 and CDR2 (germline): KGHSH, LQKENI. The CDR3 extends over 14 amino acids. V lost 3 bases, J lost 6 bases, and 7 bases stayed unmatched. The CDR3 nucleotides read TGTGCCAGCTCACCCCCGCAGGGGACAGATGGCTACACCTTC. Amino acids: CASSPPQGTDGYTF.

V gene TRBV5-1 combines with J gene TRBJ1-1; weak D call: TRBD1 (5 bases). Trimming left V 5 bases short and J 6 bases short, with 17 bases between. Germline values: CDR1 SGHRS, CDR2 YFSETQ. The CDR3 is 14 residues long. In DNA, the CDR3 is TGCGCCAGCAGAGATGGGGGGGTAATTGCTGAAGCTTTCTTT. Its translation is CASRDGGVIAEAFF.

This clone was picked up a small number of times. V gene TRBV7-2 combines with J gene TRBJ2-3; a possible D gene is TRBD2 (5 bases). Trimming took off 4 bases at V and 2 bases at J, with 16 bases between the two ends. CDR3 length equals 16 residues. Germline V lookup: CDR1 SGHTA, CDR2 FQGNSA. This CDR3 is CASSSRGGGNTDTQYF. CDR3 DNA: TGTGCCAGCAGCTCCCGGGGTGGAGGAAACACAGATACGCAGTATTTT.

The chain recombines TRBV18 with TRBJ2-2; D tentatively reads TRBD1 or TRBD2 (5 bases each). The germline CDR1 and CDR2 sequences are KGHSH and LQKENI. The CDR3 is 15 residues long. The V and J ends lost 9 bases and 2 bases respectively, with 16 bases between them. CDR3 sequence reads: CASFRRDVNTGELFF. The CDR3 DNA reads TGTGCCAGTTTCAGACGGGACGTCAACACCGGGGAGCTGTTTTTT.

This clone was detected a few times. The chain couples TRBV5-1 to TRBJ2-2, with a possible D match to TRBD2 (6 bases). Germline V lookup: CDR1 SGHRS, CDR2 YFSETQ. The CDR3 is 14 residues long. Trimming left V 2 bases short and J 6 bases short, with 11 bases between. CDR3 in amino acids: CASSFGGSAGELFF. The CDR3 DNA sequence: TGCGCCAGCAGCTTTGGGGGGAGCGCCGGGGAGCTGTTTTTT.

The genes are TRBV5-1 and TRBJ1-3; D gene uncertain. This CDR3 contains 15 residues. Germline lookup yields CDR1 SGHRS and CDR2 YFSETQ. V was trimmed by 3 bases and J by 1 base, leaving 11 bases between them. The CDR3 here is CASSSYSGSGNTIYF. In DNA form, the CDR3 reads TGCGCCAGCAGCTCCTACAGTGGATCTGGAAACACCATATATTTT. The full variable domain, completed using reference TRBV5-1 and TRBJ1-3, is KAGVTQTPRYLIKTRGQQVTLSCSPISGHRSVSWYQQTPGQGLQFLFEYFSETQRNKGNFPGRFSGRQFSNSRSEMNVSTLELGDSALYLCASSSYSGSGNTIYFGEGSWLTVV.

CDR3: CASSYLATSTDTQYF. The CDR3 DNA sequence: TGTGCCAGCAGTTACTTGGCCACTAGCACAGATACGCAGTATTTT. This sequence joins TRBV6-2 or TRBV6-3 and TRBJ2-3; D is unclear. CDR3 length equals 15 residues. The germline CDR1 and CDR2 sequences are MNHEY and SVGEGT. V was clipped by 1 base and J by 0 bases, with 8 bases between them.